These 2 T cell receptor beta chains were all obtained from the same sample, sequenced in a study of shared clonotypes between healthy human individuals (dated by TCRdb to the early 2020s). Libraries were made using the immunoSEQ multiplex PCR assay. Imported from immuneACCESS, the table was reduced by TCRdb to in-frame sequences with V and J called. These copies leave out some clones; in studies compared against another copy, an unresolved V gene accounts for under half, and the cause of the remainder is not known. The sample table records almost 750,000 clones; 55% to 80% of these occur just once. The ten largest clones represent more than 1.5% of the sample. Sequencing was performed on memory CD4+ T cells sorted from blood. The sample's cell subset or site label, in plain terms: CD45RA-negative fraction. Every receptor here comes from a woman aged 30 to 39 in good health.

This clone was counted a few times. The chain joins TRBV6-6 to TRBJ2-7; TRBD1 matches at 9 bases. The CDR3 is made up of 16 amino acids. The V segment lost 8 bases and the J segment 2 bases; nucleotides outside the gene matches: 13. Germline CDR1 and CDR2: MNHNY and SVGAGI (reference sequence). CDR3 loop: CASSKVRDRVPYEQYF. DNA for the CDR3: TGTGCCAGCTCTAAAGTCCGGGACAGGGTTCCCTACGAGCAGTACTTC.

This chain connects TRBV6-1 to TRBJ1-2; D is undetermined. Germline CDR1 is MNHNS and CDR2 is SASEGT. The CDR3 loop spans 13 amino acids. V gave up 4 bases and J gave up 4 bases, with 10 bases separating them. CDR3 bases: TGTGCCAGCAGTGCCCAGGAGCTCTATGGCTACACCTTC. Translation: CASSAQELYGYTF.